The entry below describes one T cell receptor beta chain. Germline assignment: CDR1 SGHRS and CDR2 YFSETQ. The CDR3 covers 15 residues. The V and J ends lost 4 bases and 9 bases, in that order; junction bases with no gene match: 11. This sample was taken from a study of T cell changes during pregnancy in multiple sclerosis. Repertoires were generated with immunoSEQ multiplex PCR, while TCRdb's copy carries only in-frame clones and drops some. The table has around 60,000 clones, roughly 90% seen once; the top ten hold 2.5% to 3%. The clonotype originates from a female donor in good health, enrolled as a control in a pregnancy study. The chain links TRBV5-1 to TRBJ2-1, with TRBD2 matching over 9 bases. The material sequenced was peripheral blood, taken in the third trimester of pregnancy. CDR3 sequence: CASSGPERGAGEQFF. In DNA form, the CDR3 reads TGCGCCAGCAGCGGACCCGAGCGGGGGGCGGGTGAGCAGTTCTTC.